The TCR beta chain under discussion was sequenced for a study of shared clonotypes between healthy human individuals. Clones were sequenced by immunoSEQ multiplex PCR, and TCRdb holds only the in-frame ones, with some missing. The table includes 2 million to 2.5 million clones, roughly 93% detected once. The CDR3 contains 18 residues. Losses at the gene ends were 6 bases for V and 5 bases for J; bases not matched to a gene: 18. Per the germline V gene, CDR1 is MDHEN and CDR2 is SYDVKM. Study-level findings and limits: The researchers took only blood, and tissue repertoires probably look different.

Remarks on this clone: Its cognate antigen is unknown.

Both subsets, CD45RA+ naive and CD45RA-negative memory, were split from the CD4+ cells. This sequence was found in a man aged 18-30 years in good health. Some clones in this sample may be carry-over from other donors' samples. The chain carries TRBV28 and TRBJ2-5; 10 bases line up with TRBD2. The sample consisted of naive CD4+ T cells from PBMCs. Subset given: CD45RA+ positively selected. In DNA form, the CDR3 reads TGTGCCAGCAGACCTACTAGCGGGAAGACATATTTTGGGGAGACCCAGTACTTC. The encoded protein is CASRPTSGKTYFGETQYF.